A single sample gave rise to the 10 T cell receptor beta chains below, sequenced in a study of early T cells in non-severe SARS-CoV-2 infection. One entry per CDR3 protein results from TCRdb running MiXCR on the 5' RACE reads. The data show about 110,000 distinct CDR3 sequences, 12% seen once. The specimen was whole blood. The receptors shown here come from an adult who was a healthcare worker with PCR-confirmed SARS-CoV-2 infection or an uninfected control (not recorded which).

The CDR3 DNA reads TGTGCCAGCAGTTCTAGCGGTCTCGTCTACGAGCAGTACTTC. It yields the protein CASSSSGLVYEQYF. The chain has TRBV28 and TRBJ2-7, with 7 bases aligning to TRBD2. CDR1 and CDR2 from the germline V gene are MDHEN and SYDVKM. Trimming took 4 bases from V and 3 from J; bases not matched to a gene: 6. This CDR3 comprises 14 residues.

This clonotype has a count of ten or more. The V gene is TRBV2, the J gene TRBJ2-5; TRBD1 matches at 9 bases. V was clipped by 6 bases and J by 2 bases; unmatched bases: 7. The germline V gene has CDR1 SNHLY and CDR2 FYNNEI. The CDR3 runs to 15 residues. The CDR3 sequence is CASSRDRVTQETQYF. The CDR3 bases are TGTGCCAGCAGCCGGGACAGGGTTACTCAAGAGACCCAGTACTTC. Combining the CDR3 with reference TRBV2 and TRBJ2-5 gives the whole variable domain EPEVTQTPSHQVTQMGQEVILRCVPISNHLYFYWYRQILGQKVEFLVSFYNNEISEKSEIFDDQFSVERPDGSNFTLKIRSTKLEDSAMYFCASSRDRVTQETQYFGPGTRLLVL.

This clonotype was counted many times. The chain recombines TRBV6-6 with TRBJ1-6; 10 nucleotides align to TRBD1. V lost 4 bases, J lost 9 bases, and 6 bases stayed unmatched. CDR1 MNHNY and CDR2 SVGAGI come from the germline V gene (reference sequence). The CDR3 loop spans 15 amino acids. DNA for the CDR3: TGTGCCAGCAGTTCTCCGGACAGGGGGGTTTCACCCCTCCACTTT. Its protein is CASSSPDRGVSPLHF.

This clonotype occurred many times. The chain carries TRBV25-1 and TRBJ2-3; possibly TRBD2 for D (6 bases). This CDR3 is built from 17 residues. V lost 3 bases and J lost 2, with 18 bases in between. The germline V gene encodes CDR1 MGHDK and CDR2 SYGVNS. The CDR3 reads CASSDGLVGRLTDTQYF. The CDR3 bases are TGTGCCAGCAGTGATGGTCTAGTGGGGAGGCTCACAGATACGCAGTATTTT.

This chain links TRBV7-9 with TRBJ2-1, with D possibly being TRBD2 (5 bases). The CDR3 runs to 13 residues. The V end was cut by 6 bases, the J end by 5 bases, with 11 bases between. The germline gives CDR1 SEHNR, CDR2 FQNEAQ (reference sequence). The CDR3 loop is CASRRGLNNEQFF. The CDR3 DNA sequence: TGTGCCAGCAGACGAGGGCTGAACAATGAGCAGTTCTTC.

The table lists this clonotype with many counts. This chain connects TRBV12-3 or TRBV12-4 to TRBJ2-2, with TRBD2 as a possible D gene (6 bases). The CDR3 runs to 13 residues. Trimming shortened V by 3 bases and J by 6 bases, and 8 bases separated the two germline ends. CDR3 residues: CASSFSGAGELFF. The CDR3 DNA reads as TGTGCCAGCAGTTTCTCGGGGGCCGGGGAGCTGTTTTTT.

There are a few counts of this clonotype. The chain is built from TRBV20-1 and TRBJ1-5; 7 bases map to TRBD1. Germline CDR1 is DFQATT and CDR2 is SNEGSKA (reference sequence). V lost 3 bases to trimming and J lost 3 bases; unmatched junction nucleotides: 5. The CDR3 is made up of 14 amino acids. Written as DNA, the CDR3 is TGCAGTGCTAGTGACAGGGCACCCAATCAGCCCCAGCATTTT. This encodes CSASDRAPNQPQHF.

This clonotype has a handful of counts. This sequence joins TRBV12-3 or TRBV12-4 and TRBJ1-2; weak D call: TRBD1 (5 bases). V was clipped by 0 bases and J by 4 bases, with 9 bases between them. The CDR3 consists of 14 residues. Here the CDR3 DNA reads TGTGCCAGCAGTTTAGCGCAGGGCACCTATGGCTACACCTTC. Its protein product is CASSLAQGTYGYTF.

The gene calls are TRBV12-3 or TRBV12-4 and TRBJ2-3; 8 bases line up with TRBD1. The CDR3 totals 15 residues. After removal of 3 bases from V and 3 bases from J, the junction contained 5 bases not matched to a gene. The CDR3 sequence: CASSFMGQATDTQYF. In DNA, the CDR3 is TGTGCCAGCAGTTTTATGGGACAGGCTACAGATACGCAGTATTTT.

The table lists this clonotype with many counts. The CDR3 region is CASSLQGMGQPQHF. The CDR3 DNA reads as TGTGCCAGCAGCTTACAGGGGATGGGTCAGCCCCAGCATTTT. The chain has TRBV11-2 and TRBJ1-5; D may be TRBD1 (6 bases). This CDR3 is built from 14 residues. Germline CDR1 is SGHAT and CDR2 is FQNNGV. V lost 2 bases to trimming and J lost 6 bases, with 11 bases between them.